This is a list of T cell receptor beta chains from one sample in a study of T cells after yellow fever vaccination. TCRdb called the 5' RACE reads again in MiXCR, with one record for every CDR3 protein. There are 100,000 to 150,000 distinct CDR3 sequences in the sample; roughly 15% occur only once, and roughly 45% lies in the top ten. The sequences come from CD8+ T cells sorted from PBMCs, collected 5 days after the yellow fever booster vaccination. All receptors come from a man between 18 and 35 years old who received the YFV17D yellow fever vaccine. Both conserved end residues are part of each CDR3. The D gene is left open where the match is weak. Clone size is shown for a subset of rows, as once, few, many or a class of expanded clone.

j_gene: TRBJ2-5
abundance: -
v_gene: TRBV7-9
d_gene: TRBD2
CDR3aa: CASSFKTSGTLGTQYF
CDR3nt: TGTGCCAGCAGCTTTAAGACTAGCGGGACCCTAGGGACCCAGTACTTC

j_gene: TRBJ2-1
abundance: few
v_gene: TRBV7-2
d_gene: -
CDR3aa: CASGTLGLSSYNEQFF
CDR3nt: TGTGCCTCCGGTACCTTGGGCCTGAGCTCCTACAATGAGCAGTTCTTC

j_gene: TRBJ1-3
abundance: few
v_gene: TRBV6-6
d_gene: -
CDR3aa: CASSYLSSGNTIYF
CDR3nt: TGTGCCAGCAGTTACTTGAGTTCTGGAAACACCATATATTTT

j_gene: TRBJ2-5
abundance: once
v_gene: TRBV6-1
d_gene: TRBD1
CDR3aa: CASRDWTGVGETQYF
CDR3nt: TGTGCCAGCAGAGACTGGACAGGGGTGGGGGAGACCCAGTACTTC

j_gene: TRBJ2-7
abundance: many
v_gene: TRBV18
d_gene: TRBD1
CDR3aa: CASSGDRELYEQYF
CDR3nt: TGTGCCAGCTCAGGCGACAGGGAGCTCTACGAGCAGTACTTC

j_gene: TRBJ2-2
abundance: few
v_gene: TRBV4-1
d_gene: -
CDR3aa: CASSQVEGSGELFF
CDR3nt: TGCGCCAGCAGCCAAGTTGAGGGGTCCGGGGAGCTGTTTTTT

j_gene: TRBJ2-3
abundance: -
v_gene: TRBV5-1
d_gene: -
CDR3aa: CASSQRGAPSTDTQYF
CDR3nt: TGCGCCAGCAGCCAACGCGGGGCGCCTAGCACAGATACGCAGTATTTT

j_gene: TRBJ2-3
abundance: -
v_gene: TRBV27
d_gene: TRBD1
CDR3aa: CASRQQGDTQYF
CDR3nt: TGTGCCAGCAGGCAACAGGGGGATACGCAGTATTTT

j_gene: TRBJ2-5
abundance: many
v_gene: TRBV4-2
d_gene: -
CDR3aa: CASSPRETRETQYF
CDR3nt: TGTGCCAGCAGCCCACGAGAGACCAGAGAGACCCAGTACTTC

j_gene: TRBJ2-2
abundance: -
v_gene: TRBV11-3
d_gene: -
CDR3aa: CASSLQGWHGELFF
CDR3nt: TGTGCCAGCAGCCTACAGGGTTGGCACGGGGAGCTGTTTTTT

j_gene: TRBJ2-5
abundance: -
v_gene: TRBV7-6
d_gene: TRBD1
CDR3aa: CASSLGGTGSETQYF
CDR3nt: TGTGCCAGCAGCTTAGGAGGGACAGGGTCGGAAACCCAGTACTTC

j_gene: TRBJ1-1
abundance: few
v_gene: TRBV4-3
d_gene: -
CDR3aa: CASSQDSAAKKAFF
CDR3nt: TGCGCCAGCAGCCAAGATTCGGCAGCGAAAAAAGCTTTCTTT

j_gene: TRBJ2-4
abundance: -
v_gene: TRBV6-2/TRBV6-3
d_gene: TRBD2
CDR3aa: CASSYSTAGGSKNIQYF
CDR3nt: TGTGCCAGCAGTTACTCGACAGCGGGGGGGTCCAAAAACATTCAGTACTTC

j_gene: TRBJ2-3
abundance: -
v_gene: TRBV25-1
d_gene: -
CDR3aa: CASSWTGTDTQYF
CDR3nt: TGTGCCAGCAGTTGGACAGGCACAGATACGCAGTATTTT

j_gene: TRBJ2-5
abundance: -
v_gene: TRBV7-9
d_gene: -
CDR3aa: CASMRMRTQETQYF
CDR3nt: TGTGCCAGCATGAGGATGAGAACTCAAGAGACCCAGTACTTC

j_gene: TRBJ2-5
abundance: few
v_gene: TRBV20-1
d_gene: -
CDR3aa: CSARTRTAQETQYF
CDR3nt: TGCAGTGCTAGGACTAGGACGGCCCAAGAGACCCAGTACTTC

j_gene: TRBJ2-7
abundance: many
v_gene: TRBV4-3
d_gene: -
CDR3aa: CASSQAGQSSYEQYF
CDR3nt: TGCGCCAGCAGCCAAGCCGGACAGAGCTCCTACGAGCAGTACTTC

j_gene: TRBJ1-5
abundance: few
v_gene: TRBV28
d_gene: -
CDR3aa: CASSFPGANHQPQHF
CDR3nt: TGTGCCAGCAGTTTTCCAGGGGCGAATCATCAGCCCCAGCATTTT

j_gene: TRBJ2-3
abundance: few
v_gene: TRBV24-1
d_gene: -
CDR3aa: CATSDSTSGRTDTQYF
CDR3nt: TGTGCCACCAGTGATTCGACGAGCGGGCGCACAGATACGCAGTATTTT

j_gene: TRBJ2-1
abundance: few
v_gene: TRBV28
d_gene: TRBD1
CDR3aa: CASTLGTGTNEQFF
CDR3nt: TGTGCCAGCACCCTTGGGACAGGGACAAATGAGCAGTTCTTC

j_gene: TRBJ2-5
abundance: -
v_gene: TRBV25-1
d_gene: -
CDR3aa: CASSETGSQYF
CDR3nt: TGTGCCAGCAGTGAAACCGGCTCCCAGTACTTC

j_gene: TRBJ2-5
abundance: few
v_gene: TRBV6-2/TRBV6-3
d_gene: TRBD1
CDR3aa: CASSPRQGRYQETQYF
CDR3nt: TGTGCCAGCAGTCCACGACAGGGGCGCTATCAAGAGACCCAGTACTTC

j_gene: TRBJ2-7
abundance: few
v_gene: TRBV5-5
d_gene: -
CDR3aa: CASSRPLDPAEQYF
CDR3nt: TGTGCCAGCAGCAGACCTCTAGACCCGGCCGAGCAGTACTTC

j_gene: TRBJ1-2
abundance: -
v_gene: TRBV15
d_gene: -
CDR3aa: CATSRDRVTYYGYTF
CDR3nt: TGTGCCACCAGCAGAGACAGGGTAACATACTATGGCTACACCTTC

j_gene: TRBJ2-7
abundance: few
v_gene: TRBV19
d_gene: TRBD1
CDR3aa: CASRTGTGAYEQYF
CDR3nt: TGTGCCAGTAGGACCGGGACAGGGGCCTACGAGCAGTACTTC

j_gene: TRBJ1-4
abundance: few
v_gene: TRBV6-5
d_gene: -
CDR3aa: CASRRWAEDAKLFF
CDR3nt: TGTGCCAGCAGACGGTGGGCTGAGGATGCTAAACTGTTTTTT

j_gene: TRBJ2-2
abundance: few
v_gene: TRBV9
d_gene: -
CDR3aa: CASSFGVTGELFF
CDR3nt: TGTGCCAGCAGCTTCGGAGTCACCGGGGAGCTGTTTTTT

j_gene: TRBJ2-7
abundance: -
v_gene: TRBV4-1
d_gene: -
CDR3aa: CASSQVRRGDHEQYF
CDR3nt: TGCGCCAGCAGCCAAGTAAGGAGGGGTGACCACGAGCAGTACTTC

j_gene: TRBJ2-5
abundance: few
v_gene: TRBV29-1
d_gene: -
CDR3aa: CSVSITGGLQETQYF
CDR3nt: TGCAGCGTTTCCATCACGGGGGGCCTACAAGAGACCCAGTACTTC

j_gene: TRBJ2-5
abundance: -
v_gene: TRBV6-6
d_gene: TRBD1
CDR3aa: CASRSDRGVWETQYF
CDR3nt: TGTGCCAGCAGGTCGGACAGGGGTGTTTGGGAGACCCAGTACTTC

j_gene: TRBJ2-2
abundance: many
v_gene: TRBV5-6
d_gene: -
CDR3aa: CASSFYREVAGELFF
CDR3nt: TGTGCCAGCAGCTTCTACAGGGAGGTAGCGGGGGAGCTGTTTTTT

j_gene: TRBJ2-5
abundance: -
v_gene: TRBV7-9
d_gene: -
CDR3aa: CASSLAGAAQETQYF
CDR3nt: TGTGCCAGCAGCTTAGCCGGGGCAGCCCAAGAGACCCAGTACTTC

j_gene: TRBJ1-5
abundance: -
v_gene: TRBV20-1
d_gene: -
CDR3aa: CSASYGRGGNQPQHF
CDR3nt: TGCAGTGCTAGTTATGGACGTGGGGGCAATCAGCCCCAGCATTTT

j_gene: TRBJ2-3
abundance: -
v_gene: TRBV7-9
d_gene: TRBD2
CDR3aa: CASSLTSGGESDTQYF
CDR3nt: TGTGCCAGCAGCTTAACCTCGGGGGGGGAATCAGATACGCAGTATTTT

j_gene: TRBJ2-1
abundance: -
v_gene: TRBV14
d_gene: -
CDR3aa: CASSQVWGGHEQFF
CDR3nt: TGTGCCAGCAGCCAAGTTTGGGGGGGCCATGAGCAGTTCTTC

j_gene: TRBJ2-3
abundance: -
v_gene: TRBV7-9
d_gene: -
CDR3aa: CASSSGVVTDTQYF
CDR3nt: TGTGCCAGCAGCTCAGGGGTTGTCACAGATACGCAGTATTTT

j_gene: TRBJ2-7
abundance: few
v_gene: TRBV13
d_gene: TRBD1
CDR3aa: CASSSNGGQLGEQYF
CDR3nt: TGTGCCAGCAGTTCCAATGGGGGACAGCTGGGCGAGCAGTACTTC

j_gene: TRBJ2-4
abundance: many
v_gene: TRBV4-1
d_gene: -
CDR3aa: CASSQDSPGTAEDIQYF
CDR3nt: TGCGCCAGCAGCCAAGATTCTCCAGGAACTGCCGAGGACATTCAGTACTTC

j_gene: TRBJ2-2
abundance: few
v_gene: TRBV6-2/TRBV6-3
d_gene: -
CDR3aa: CASSQSYTGELFF
CDR3nt: TGTGCCAGCAGTCAGTCATACACCGGGGAGCTGTTTTTT

j_gene: TRBJ2-4
abundance: few
v_gene: TRBV7-8
d_gene: TRBD1
CDR3aa: CASSLARQGLAKNIQYF
CDR3nt: TGTGCCAGCAGCTTAGCCAGACAGGGGTTGGCCAAAAACATTCAGTACTTC